This T cell receptor (beta chain) was found in a study of glioma-infiltrating T cells after dendritic cell vaccination. About the study: At biweekly intervals, patients got three intradermal dendritic cell vaccine injections.

Time point in this sample: after dendritic cell vaccination, including at tumor progression/relapse. With V trimmed by 4 bases and J by 6 bases, 7 bases remained unmatched. This CDR3 is built from 16 residues. Germline V gene sequence: CDR1 MNHEY, CDR2 SVGAGI. TCRdb's table, derived via immunoSEQ multiplex PCR, lists solely in-frame clones and lacks some. The repertoire has 99,000 or so clones, over 80% of them found once; the top ten carry roughly 5.3%. The TCR was taken from a human donor with glioblastoma. The rearrangement uses TRBV6-5 and TRBJ2-7, with 15 positions matching TRBD2. Specimen: blood, collected after dendritic cell vaccination. CDR3 sequence (DNA): TGTGCCAGCAGTTCAAGAGCGGGACTAGCGGGGGGCGAGCAGTACTTC. This codes for CASSSRAGLAGGEQYF.